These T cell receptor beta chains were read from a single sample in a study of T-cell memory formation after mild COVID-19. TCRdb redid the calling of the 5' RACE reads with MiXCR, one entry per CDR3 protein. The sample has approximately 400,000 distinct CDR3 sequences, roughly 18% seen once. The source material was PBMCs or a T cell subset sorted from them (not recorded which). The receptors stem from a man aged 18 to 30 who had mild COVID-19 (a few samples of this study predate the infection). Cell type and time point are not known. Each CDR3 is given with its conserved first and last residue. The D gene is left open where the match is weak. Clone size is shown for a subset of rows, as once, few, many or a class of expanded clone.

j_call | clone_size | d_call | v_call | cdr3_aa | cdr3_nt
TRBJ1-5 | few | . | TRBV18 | CASSPRVDSNQPQHF | TGTGCCAGCTCACCGAGGGTGGATAGCAATCAGCCCCAGCATTTT
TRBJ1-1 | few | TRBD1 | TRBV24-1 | CATSDPRQGEGTEAFF | TGTGCCACCAGTGATCCCAGACAGGGGGAAGGCACTGAAGCTTTCTTT
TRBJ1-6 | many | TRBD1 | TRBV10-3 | CAISERGQSSPLHF | TGTGCCATCAGTGAGCGGGGACAGTCTTCACCCCTCCACTTT
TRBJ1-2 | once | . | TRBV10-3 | CAISGTQGDYGYTF | TGTGCCATCAGCGGGACACAGGGTGACTATGGCTACACCTTC
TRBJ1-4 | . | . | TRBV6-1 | CASIPGHTTNEKLFF | TGTGCCAGCATTCCGGGGCACACAACTAATGAAAAACTGTTTTTT
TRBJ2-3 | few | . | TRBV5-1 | CASSPNQGTDTQYF | TGCGCCAGCAGCCCTAACCAAGGCACAGATACGCAGTATTTT
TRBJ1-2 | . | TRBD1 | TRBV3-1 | CASSWGQDSGYTF | TGTGCCAGCAGCTGGGGACAGGATAGCGGCTACACCTTC
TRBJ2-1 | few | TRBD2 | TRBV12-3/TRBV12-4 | CASSPGLAWNNEQFF | TGTGCCAGCAGCCCGGGACTAGCCTGGAACAATGAGCAGTTCTTC
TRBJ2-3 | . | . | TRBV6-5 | CASSYNGGGDTQYF | TGTGCCAGCAGTTACAACGGGGGCGGTGATACGCAGTATTTT
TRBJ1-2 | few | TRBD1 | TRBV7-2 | CASSGGTGEDYGYTF | TGTGCCAGCAGCGGCGGGACAGGGGAAGACTATGGCTACACCTTC
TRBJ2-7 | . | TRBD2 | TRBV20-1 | CSASSTSGPAEQYF | TGCAGTGCTAGCTCAACTAGCGGGCCTGCCGAGCAGTACTTC
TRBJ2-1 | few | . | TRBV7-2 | CASSPRYPLSYNEQFF | TGTGCCAGCAGCCCACGATACCCCCTCTCCTACAATGAGCAGTTCTTC
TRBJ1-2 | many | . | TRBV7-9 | CASSLTGLRDGYTF | TGTGCCAGCAGCCTCACAGGGCTAAGGGATGGCTACACCTTC
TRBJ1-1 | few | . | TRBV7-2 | CASSARGSGDTEAFF | TGTGCCAGCAGCGCTAGAGGATCGGGGGATACTGAAGCTTTCTTT
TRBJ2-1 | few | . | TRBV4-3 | CASSQDVPGGGDEQFF | TGCGCCAGCAGCCAAGATGTGCCAGGGGGGGGTGATGAGCAGTTCTTC
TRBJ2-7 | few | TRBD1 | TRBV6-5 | CASSFGQGYYEQYF | TGTGCCAGCAGCTTCGGACAGGGCTACTACGAGCAGTACTTC
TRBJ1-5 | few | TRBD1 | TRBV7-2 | CASSSGQGHQAQHF | TGTGCCAGCAGCTCGGGACAGGGGCATCAGGCCCAGCATTTT
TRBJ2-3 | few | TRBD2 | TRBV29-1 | CSVDGTSGGADTQYF | TGCAGCGTTGACGGCACTAGCGGGGGGGCAGATACGCAGTATTTT
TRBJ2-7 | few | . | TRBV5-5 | CASSLADTAYEQYF | TGTGCCAGCAGCTTGGCGGACACCGCCTACGAGCAGTACTTC
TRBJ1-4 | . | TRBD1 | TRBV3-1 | CASSLGTAQLNEKLFF | TGTGCCAGCAGCCTCGGGACAGCCCAGTTGAATGAAAAACTGTTTTTT
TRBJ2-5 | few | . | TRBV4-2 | CASSQEGMETQYF | TGTGCCAGCAGCCAAGAGGGAATGGAGACCCAGTACTTC
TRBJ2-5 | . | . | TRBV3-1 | CASSQDLVQETQYF | TGTGCCAGCAGCCAAGATCTGGTCCAAGAGACCCAGTACTTC
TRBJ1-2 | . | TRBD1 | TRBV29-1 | CSVEPQGNGYTF | TGCAGCGTTGAACCACAGGGGAACGGCTACACCTTC
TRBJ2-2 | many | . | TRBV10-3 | CAISRAAGAANTGELFF | TGTGCCATCAGTCGCGCCGCGGGGGCGGCGAACACCGGGGAGCTGTTTTTT
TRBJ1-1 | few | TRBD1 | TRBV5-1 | CASSLTDRLDRRRNTEAFF | TGCGCCAGCAGCTTGACGGATAGATTGGACAGGAGACGAAACACTGAAGCTTTCTTT
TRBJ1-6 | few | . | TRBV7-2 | CASSLMGLDSPLHF | TGTGCCAGCAGCTTAATGGGACTCGATTCACCCCTCCACTTT
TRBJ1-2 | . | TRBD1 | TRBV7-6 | CASSLTGGAEGYTF | TGTGCCAGCAGCCTGACAGGGGGCGCGGAAGGCTACACCTTC
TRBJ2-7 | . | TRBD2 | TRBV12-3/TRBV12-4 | CASRPAGVYEQYF | TGTGCCAGCAGGCCAGCGGGGGTATACGAGCAGTACTTC
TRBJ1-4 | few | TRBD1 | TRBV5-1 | CASSPMTGGNEKLFF | TGCGCCAGCAGCCCGATGACAGGGGGTAATGAAAAACTGTTTTTT
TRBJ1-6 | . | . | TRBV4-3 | CASSQEGGGFWPLHF | TGCGCCAGCAGCCAAGAGGGGGGCGGGTTCTGGCCCCTCCACTTT
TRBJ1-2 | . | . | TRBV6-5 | CASSYSSGAPRGYTF | TGTGCCAGCAGTTACTCCTCCGGGGCGCCGAGAGGCTACACCTTC
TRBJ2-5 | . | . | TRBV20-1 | CSAILQGPETQYF | TGCAGTGCTATTCTTCAGGGACCGGAGACCCAGTACTTC
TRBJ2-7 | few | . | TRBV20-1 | CSASYLYEQYF | TGCAGTGCTAGTTATCTGTACGAGCAGTACTTC
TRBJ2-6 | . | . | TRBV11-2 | CASGLGSGANVLTF | TGTGCCAGCGGACTGGGGTCTGGGGCCAACGTCCTGACTTTC
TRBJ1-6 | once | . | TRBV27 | CASSLEGSNSPLHF | TGTGCCAGCAGTTTGGAGGGATCGAATTCACCCCTCCACTTT
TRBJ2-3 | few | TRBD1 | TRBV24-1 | CATSDRNRTGFIDTQYF | TGTGCCACCAGTGATCGGAATCGGACAGGGTTTATAGATACGCAGTATTTT
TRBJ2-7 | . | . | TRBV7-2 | CASSLTTVAYEQYF | TGTGCCAGCAGCTTAACGACGGTGGCCTACGAGCAGTACTTC
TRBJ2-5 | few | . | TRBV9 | CASSVLSQETQYF | TGTGCCAGCAGCGTACTCTCTCAAGAGACCCAGTACTTC
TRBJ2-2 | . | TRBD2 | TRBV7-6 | CASSPGTGLANTGELFF | TGTGCCAGCAGCCCCGGTACAGGACTAGCAAACACCGGGGAGCTGTTTTTT
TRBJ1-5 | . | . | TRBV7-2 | CASSLDTSNQPQHF | TGTGCCAGCAGCTTAGATACTAGCAATCAGCCCCAGCATTTT
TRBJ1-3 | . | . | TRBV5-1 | CASSPQTPYSGNTIYF | TGCGCCAGCAGCCCACAGACTCCCTACTCTGGAAACACCATATATTTT
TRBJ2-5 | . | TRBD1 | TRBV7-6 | CASSAATGDGTQYF | TGTGCCAGCAGCGCCGCCACAGGGGACGGGACCCAGTACTTC
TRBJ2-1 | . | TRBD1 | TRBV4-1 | CASSQGLGYGTGGARSSYNEQFF | TGCGCCAGCAGCCAAGGGCTTGGATATGGGACAGGGGGCGCCCGGAGCTCCTACAATGAGCAGTTCTTC
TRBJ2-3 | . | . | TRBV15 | CATSRVGMTGTDTQYF | TGTGCCACCAGCAGAGTTGGGATGACAGGCACAGATACGCAGTATTTT
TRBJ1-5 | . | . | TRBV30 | CAWSVFSNQPQHF | TGTGCCTGGAGTGTATTCAGCAATCAGCCCCAGCATTTT